The 5 T cell receptor beta chains below all came from one sample that was sequenced in a study of T cell responses to AZD1222 COVID-19 vaccine. TCRdb's copy holds only in-frame clones and misses some; the assay was immunoSEQ multiplex PCR. The sample has roughly 130,000 clones, under 95% seen once; the top ten hold approximately 2.8%. Sample: peripheral blood, taken on day 0 of AZD1222 vaccination. The receptors stem from an adult in good health.

CDR3 bases: TGCGCCAGCAGCCAAGGACTAGCGGGGACCACCGGGGAGCTGTTTTTT. Protein: CASSQGLAGTTGELFF. The chain has TRBV4-1 and TRBJ2-2; TRBD2 matches at 11 bases. This CDR3 is 16 amino acids long. Germline CDR1 MGHRA, CDR2 YSYEKL. V shed 1 base and J 4 bases; nucleotides not matched to a gene: 2.

CDR3: CASSQVPEGGYTEAFF. CDR3 DNA sequence: TGCGCCAGCAGCCAAGTTCCCGAGGGCGGGTACACTGAAGCTTTCTTT. The chain couples TRBV4-1 to TRBJ1-1; D uncertain. CDR3 length: 16 amino acids. Germline V gene sequence: CDR1 MGHRA, CDR2 YSYEKL. Trimming cost V 1 base and J 3 bases, with 15 bases left between them.

The chain uses TRBV6-5 and TRBJ2-1, with 11 bases aligning to TRBD2. This CDR3 spans 15 amino acids. Germline values: CDR1 MNHEY, CDR2 SVGAGI. V dropped 3 bases and J dropped 13; count of bases not matched to a gene: 11. The CDR3 region is CASSYTARLAGSQFF. CDR3 DNA: TGTGCCAGCAGTTATACCGCACGACTAGCGGGATCACAGTTCTTC.

The chain recombines TRBV21-1 with TRBJ2-7; the table's D call, TRBD1, was not checked against the DNA. TRBV21-1 is a recognized pseudogene. The CDR3 loop spans 14 amino acids. The CDR3 nucleotides read TGTGCCAGCAGCAGGGGGCAACTGCCCGCCGAGCAGTACTTC. Translated, it gives CASSRGQLPAEQYF.

The rearrangement joins TRBV11-2 to TRBJ2-4; 13 bases are shared with TRBD2. The CDR3 runs to 18 residues. CDR1 is SGHAT and CDR2 is FQNNGV in the germline V gene. The J segment lost 8 bases and the V segment lost 3 bases, leaving 13 bases of the junction unmatched. The DNA of the CDR3 is TGTGCCAGCAGCTTCTCTACTAGCGGGAGGGTCAGTAGGGACATTCAGTACTTC. Its protein is CASSFSTSGRVSRDIQYF.